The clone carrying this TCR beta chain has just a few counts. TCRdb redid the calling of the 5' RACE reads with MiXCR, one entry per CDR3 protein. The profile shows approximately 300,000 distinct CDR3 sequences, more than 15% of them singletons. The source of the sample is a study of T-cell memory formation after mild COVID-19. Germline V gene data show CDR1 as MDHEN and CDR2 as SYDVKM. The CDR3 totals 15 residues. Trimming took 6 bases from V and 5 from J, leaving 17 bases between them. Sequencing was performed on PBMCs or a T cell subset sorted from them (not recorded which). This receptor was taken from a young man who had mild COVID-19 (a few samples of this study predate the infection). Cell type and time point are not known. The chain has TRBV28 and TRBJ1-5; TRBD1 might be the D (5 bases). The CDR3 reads CASSHAGGRHQPQHF. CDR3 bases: TGTGCCAGCAGCCATGCGGGGGGTCGTCATCAGCCCCAGCATTTT.